This T cell receptor (beta chain) was captured in a study of cytomegalovirus exposure and HLA in healthy donors. 13 Jbeta primers and 60 Vbeta primers were used for the PCR. This table comes from immunoSEQ multiplex PCR, and its TCRdb copy is limited to in-frame clones, with some not included. In the table there are approximately 170,000 clones, roughly 77% of which are singletons. The CDR3 loop spans 16 amino acids. Germline values: CDR1 MGHRA, CDR2 YSYEKL. V shed 3 bases and J shed 5 bases, with 16 bases lying between them. The chain has TRBV4-1 and TRBJ2-2, with TRBD1 as a possible D gene (6 bases). Material for sequencing was PBMCs. The clonotype originates from a man between 25 and 39 years old in good health and CMV-seropositive. CDR3 residues: CASSHEKDRPTGELFF. The CDR3 bases are TGCGCCAGCAGCCACGAAAAGGACAGACCGACCGGGGAGCTGTTTTTT.